This T cell receptor (beta chain) was obtained from a study of OX40 agonist ivuxolimab in advanced cancers. The study, taken as a whole, reports: At doses 0.1 to 3.0 mg/kg, CD4+ and CD8+ clones expanded.

Repertoires were generated with immunoSEQ multiplex PCR, while TCRdb's copy carries only in-frame clones and drops some. The sample contains approximately 47,000 clones, more than 85% of which appear only once. CDR1 and CDR2 (germline): SEHNR, FQNEAQ (reference sequence). The CDR3 runs 14 residues. Trimming pared 1 base from V and 4 bases from J, leaving 10 bases between. Patients with autoimmune history or systemic immunosuppression were excluded. For this clone: The antigen is unknown.

The sequences come from CD4+ or CD8+ T cells sorted from blood, collected in a trial of the OX40 agonist ivuxolimab. The receptor was isolated from an adult with an advanced solid tumor such as melanoma, head and neck, liver or kidney cancer. The chain uses TRBV7-9 and TRBJ1-2; D gene unclear. CDR3 protein: CASSLDSQFYGYTF. Written as DNA, the CDR3 is TGTGCCAGCAGCTTAGATTCACAGTTCTATGGCTACACCTTC.